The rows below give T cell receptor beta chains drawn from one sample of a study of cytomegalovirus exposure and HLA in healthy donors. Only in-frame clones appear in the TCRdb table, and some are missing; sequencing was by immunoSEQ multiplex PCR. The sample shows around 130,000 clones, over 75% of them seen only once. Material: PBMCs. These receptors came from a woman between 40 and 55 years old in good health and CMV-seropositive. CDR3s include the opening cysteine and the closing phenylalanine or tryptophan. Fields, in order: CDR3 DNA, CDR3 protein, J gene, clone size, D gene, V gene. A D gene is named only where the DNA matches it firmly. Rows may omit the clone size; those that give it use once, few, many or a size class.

cdr3_nt: TGCGCCAGCAGCCAGGATACTCTAGCGGGGGGATTCACAGATACGCAGTATTTT
cdr3_aa: CASSQDTLAGGFTDTQYF
j_call: TRBJ2-3
clone_size: -
d_call: TRBD2
v_call: TRBV4-1

cdr3_nt: TGTGCCAGCAGCATGGCAGGGGATAGCCAGCCCCAGCATTTT
cdr3_aa: CASSMAGDSQPQHF
j_call: TRBJ1-5
clone_size: -
d_call: -
v_call: TRBV9

cdr3_nt: TGTGCCAGCAGTTACTCGATAACCCAGGATGAGCAGTTCTTC
cdr3_aa: CASSYSITQDEQFF
j_call: TRBJ2-1
clone_size: -
d_call: -
v_call: TRBV6-5

cdr3_nt: TGCAGCGTCCTCTCACATACAGGGGGCAACACTGAAGCTTTCTTT
cdr3_aa: CSVLSHTGGNTEAFF
j_call: TRBJ1-1
clone_size: -
d_call: TRBD1
v_call: TRBV29-1

cdr3_nt: TGCGCCAGCAGCCAGGACAGGGCCGGAAGTGAAAAACTGTTTTTT
cdr3_aa: CASSQDRAGSEKLFF
j_call: TRBJ1-4
clone_size: -
d_call: TRBD1
v_call: TRBV5-1

cdr3_nt: TGTGCCAGCAGCGGCGCACTAGCGGCGGACACCGGGGAGCTGTTTTTT
cdr3_aa: CASSGALAADTGELFF
j_call: TRBJ2-2
clone_size: -
d_call: TRBD2
v_call: TRBV9

cdr3_nt: TGTGCCCAAAGGTTAGGGTGTAGTTCCTACGAGCAGTACTTC
cdr3_aa: CAQRLGCSSYEQYF
j_call: TRBJ2-7
clone_size: -
d_call: -
v_call: TRBV7-5

cdr3_nt: TGTGCCAGCCATCTCCAGGGGAGAGCTTTCTTT
cdr3_aa: CASHLQGRAFF
j_call: TRBJ1-1
clone_size: -
d_call: -
v_call: TRBV2

cdr3_nt: TGTGCCAGCAGTAAAAACAGGGATACCGAGACCCAGTACTTC
cdr3_aa: CASSKNRDTETQYF
j_call: TRBJ2-5
clone_size: -
d_call: -
v_call: TRBV27

cdr3_nt: TGTGCCAGCAGCCGAGACGGGAAAAGTCAGCCCCAGCATTTT
cdr3_aa: CASSRDGKSQPQHF
j_call: TRBJ1-5
clone_size: few
d_call: -
v_call: TRBV5-5

cdr3_nt: TGTGCCAGTAGTATAGGGACAGGCTACGAGCAGTACTTC
cdr3_aa: CASSIGTGYEQYF
j_call: TRBJ2-7
clone_size: -
d_call: TRBD1
v_call: TRBV19

cdr3_nt: TGTGCCAGCAGCACAGGGGGGACTGAAGCTTTCTTT
cdr3_aa: CASSTGGTEAFF
j_call: TRBJ1-1
clone_size: -
d_call: TRBD1
v_call: TRBV7-9

cdr3_nt: TGTGCCAGCAGCGACCGGGACAGGGAAACGGGCTACACCTTC
cdr3_aa: CASSDRDRETGYTF
j_call: TRBJ1-2
clone_size: -
d_call: TRBD1
v_call: TRBV7-9

cdr3_nt: TGTGCCAGCTCACCCCTAGTCGAGGGGGCATCGTATGGCTACACCTTC
cdr3_aa: CASSPLVEGASYGYTF
j_call: TRBJ1-2
clone_size: -
d_call: TRBD1
v_call: TRBV18

cdr3_nt: TGTGCCAGTAGACCGACAGGGGGCTCCTACGAGCAGTACTTC
cdr3_aa: CASRPTGGSYEQYF
j_call: TRBJ2-7
clone_size: once
d_call: TRBD1
v_call: TRBV19

cdr3_nt: TGTGCCAGCAGCTTAGATCTTAGGGAAACAGGGACTATTAGAGGCGAGCAGTACTTC
cdr3_aa: CASSLDLRETGTIRGEQYF
j_call: TRBJ2-7
clone_size: -
d_call: -
v_call: TRBV7-6

cdr3_nt: TGTGCCAGCAGTAGGACAGGGGGCGAGGGGACCCAGTACTTC
cdr3_aa: CASSRTGGEGTQYF
j_call: TRBJ2-5
clone_size: -
d_call: TRBD1
v_call: TRBV6-5

cdr3_nt: TGTGCCAGCAGTTTCCAAAGACTAGCGGGGGAAAACAATGAGCAGTTCTTC
cdr3_aa: CASSFQRLAGENNEQFF
j_call: TRBJ2-1
clone_size: -
d_call: TRBD2
v_call: TRBV27

cdr3_nt: TGCGCCAGCAGCTTGGGCCTAGCGGGGGGGTTTAGATCCTACAATGAGCAGTTCTTC
cdr3_aa: CASSLGLAGGFRSYNEQFF
j_call: TRBJ2-1
clone_size: -
d_call: TRBD2
v_call: TRBV5-1

cdr3_nt: TGTGCCAGCAGCCAAGATGCTAGCGGGGGGGGCAATGAGCAGTTCTTC
cdr3_aa: CASSQDASGGGNEQFF
j_call: TRBJ2-1
clone_size: -
d_call: TRBD2
v_call: TRBV4-2

cdr3_nt: TGTGCCAGCAGTGGAACGGACAGCTACTCTGGAAACACCATATATTTT
cdr3_aa: CASSGTDSYSGNTIYF
j_call: TRBJ1-3
clone_size: -
d_call: -
v_call: TRBV6-1

cdr3_nt: TGTGCCATCAGTGAGTTGGGGGGACAGGGAAAGCCCCAGCATTTT
cdr3_aa: CAISELGGQGKPQHF
j_call: TRBJ1-5
clone_size: once
d_call: TRBD1
v_call: TRBV10-3

cdr3_nt: TGTGCCATCAGTAAAGGAGACTCGTGGTGGGCTTTCTTT
cdr3_aa: CAISKGDSWWAFF
j_call: TRBJ1-1
clone_size: -
d_call: -
v_call: TRBV10-3